The 8 T cell receptor beta chains below come from one sample, sequenced in a study of cytomegalovirus exposure and HLA in healthy donors. Researchers ran the PCR with 60 Vbeta and 13 Jbeta primers. Produced via immunoSEQ multiplex PCR; TCRdb's table is partial and in-frame only. The sample data list around 150,000 clones. The sequenced sample consisted of PBMCs. Receptor source: a man aged 25-40 years in good health and CMV-seronegative.

For this clone: Other DNA sequences within the sample encode an identical CDR3. The rearrangement links TRBV4-2 to TRBJ1-2, with a weak D call TRBD1 (6 bases). Germline CDR1 reads LGHNA; CDR2 reads YNFKEQ. V lost 1 base, J lost 2 bases, and 8 bases lay in between. The length of the CDR3 is 14 residues. DNA of the CDR3: TGTGCCAGCAGCCAAGCTGGGGGCAACTATGGCTACACCTTC. Protein product: CASSQAGGNYGYTF.

This rearrangement joins TRBV15 to TRBJ2-1; 14 nucleotides agree with TRBD2. The germline CDR1 and CDR2 sequences are LNHNV and YYDKDF (reference sequence). Trimming removed 4 bases from V and 6 bases from J; junction bases left unmatched: 11. The CDR3 runs to 18 residues. Here the CDR3 DNA reads TGTGCCACCAGCACCGGAGGACTAGCGGGAGGTATAGGCAATGAGCAGTTCTTC. Its protein product is CATSTGGLAGGIGNEQFF. Full variable domain (remainder filled in from reference TRBV15 and TRBJ2-1): DAMVIQNPRYQVTQFGKPVTLSCSQTLNHNVMYWYQQKSSQAPKLLFHYYDKDFNNEADTPDNFQSRRPNTSFCFLDIRSPGLGDTAMYLCATSTGGLAGGIGNEQFFGPGTRLTVL.

The chain combines TRBV10-2 with TRBJ1-3, with a tentative D call TRBD1 (5 bases). Germline V gene lookup returns CDR1 WSHSY and CDR2 SAAADI. This CDR3 spans 13 amino acids. Trimming cost V 7 bases and J 4 bases, with 11 bases left between them. CDR3 protein: CASNGAGGNTIYF. Written as DNA, the CDR3 is TGCGCCAGCAATGGGGCAGGAGGAAACACCATATATTTT.

The rearrangement joins TRBV19 to TRBJ2-7; 9 bases map to TRBD1. Per germline, CDR1 LNHDA and CDR2 SQIVND (reference sequence). With V trimmed by 3 bases and J by 5 bases, 5 bases remained unmatched. The CDR3 contains 14 residues. In DNA form, the CDR3 reads TGTGCCAGTAGTATCGCCGGGACAGGGAACGAGCAGTACTTC. Its translation is CASSIAGTGNEQYF.

The chain joins TRBV27 to TRBJ2-3, with 7 bases lining up with TRBD2. In germline, CDR1 is MNHEY, CDR2 SMNVEV (reference sequence). The V gene end was trimmed by 2 bases and the J gene end by 2 bases; junction bases not matched to a gene: 7. This CDR3 is 16 amino acids long. The CDR3 nucleotides are TGTGCCAGCAGTTTAAGAGGGCGGGAGTCCACAGATACGCAGTATTTT. As protein: CASSLRGRESTDTQYF.

The chain joins TRBV9 to TRBJ1-2; D might be TRBD1 (5 bases). The CDR3 runs to 14 residues. CDR1 and CDR2 from the germline V gene are SGDLS and YYNGEE. Trimming cost V 3 bases and J 1 base, with 10 bases left between them. The CDR3 spells CASSERRGNYGYTF. In DNA form, the CDR3 reads TGTGCCAGCAGCGAGAGGAGGGGTAACTATGGCTACACCTTC.

The rearrangement uses TRBV28 and TRBJ1-4; 8 positions agree with TRBD1. There are 15 residues in the CDR3. Per the germline V gene, CDR1 is MDHEN and CDR2 is SYDVKM. With V trimmed by 6 bases and J by 6 bases, 9 bases remained unmatched. CDR3 region: CASRGNRGFDEKLFF. The DNA for the CDR3 is TGTGCCAGCAGGGGTAACAGGGGGTTTGATGAAAAACTGTTTTTT.

The chain is built from TRBV7-2 and TRBJ2-2; D is unresolved. The CDR3 sequence is 12 residues long. Trimming cost V 4 bases and J 5 bases, with 5 bases left between them. Germline CDR1 reads SGHTA; CDR2 reads FQGNSA. CDR3 nucleotide sequence: TGTGCCAGCAGCTCTAGGACCGGGGAGCTGTTTTTT. It is translated as CASSSRTGELFF.